This T cell receptor beta chain was identified in a study of T-cell memory formation after mild COVID-19. The overall study: TCR clusters were mostly confined to one donor each.

By share, this clonotype ranks as medium-sized. Its antigen is unknown. Study results and limitations: Second-wave clones reaching peak frequency on day 37 lacked confirmed SARS-CoV-2 specificity. Pre-infection memory carried some responding clones, suggesting that cross-reactive memory joined.

This CDR3 has 14 amino acids. The junction had 6 bases not matched to a gene; V was cut back by 6 bases and J by 6 bases. 5'RACE primed from the constant segment yielded TCR alpha and TCR beta cDNA libraries bearing sample barcodes and UMIs. MiXCR, run by TCRdb on the 5' RACE reads, gives a single entry per CDR3 protein. The table includes about 27,000 distinct CDR3 sequences, 16% detected once. The TCR comes from an adult who had mild COVID-19 (a few samples of this study predate the infection). Cell type and time point are not known. V usage is TRBV12-3 or TRBV12-4 and J usage is TRBJ2-7; TRBD2 agrees at 12 bases. Sequencing was done on a sample of PBMCs or a T cell subset sorted from them (not recorded which). The CDR3 nucleotides are TGTGCCAGCAGCCTAGCGGGAGGGATGGGCGAGCAGTACTTC. Translated: CASSLAGGMGEQYF.